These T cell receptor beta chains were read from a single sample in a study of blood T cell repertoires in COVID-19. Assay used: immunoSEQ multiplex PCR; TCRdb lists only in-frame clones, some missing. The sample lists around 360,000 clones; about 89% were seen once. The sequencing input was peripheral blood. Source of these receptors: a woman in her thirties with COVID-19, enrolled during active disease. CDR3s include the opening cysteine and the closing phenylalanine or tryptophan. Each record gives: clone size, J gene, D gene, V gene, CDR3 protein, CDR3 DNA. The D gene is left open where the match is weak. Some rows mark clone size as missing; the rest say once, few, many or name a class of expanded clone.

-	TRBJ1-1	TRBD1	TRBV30	CAWTYRGRFTEAFF	TGTGCCTGGACTTACAGGGGGCGCTTCACTGAAGCTTTCTTT
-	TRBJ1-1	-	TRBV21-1	CASSTGTKSTEAFF	TGTGCCAGCAGCACCGGGACAAAAAGCACTGAAGCTTTCTTT
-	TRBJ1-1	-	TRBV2	CASSARQVNTEAFF	TGTGCCAGCAGTGCAAGGCAGGTGAACACTGAAGCTTTCTTT
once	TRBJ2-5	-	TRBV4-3	CASSQGVAQETQYF	TGCGCCAGCAGCCAAGGAGTAGCGCAAGAGACCCAGTACTTC
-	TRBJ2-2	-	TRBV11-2	CASNQGRNTGELFF	TGTGCCAGCAACCAGGGGCGGAACACCGGGGAGCTGTTTTTT
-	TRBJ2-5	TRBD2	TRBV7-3	CASSPTGLAGGETQYF	TGTGCCAGCAGCCCCACGGGACTAGCGGGGGGGGAGACCCAGTACTTC
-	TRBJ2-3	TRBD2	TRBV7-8	CASSSRLAGGYGDTQYF	TGTGCCAGCAGCTCCCGGTTAGCGGGAGGGTATGGGGATACGCAGTATTTT
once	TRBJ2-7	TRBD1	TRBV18	CASSPNGQGGLYEQYF	TGTGCCAGCTCACCAAACGGACAGGGGGGTTTATACGAGCAGTACTTC
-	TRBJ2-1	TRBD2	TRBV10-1	CASSEGLAGFNEQFF	TGCGCCAGCAGTGAGGGACTAGCGGGATTTAATGAGCAGTTCTTC
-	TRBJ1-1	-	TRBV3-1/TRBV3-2	CASSQAAEAFF	TGTGCCAGCAGCCAAGCAGCGGAAGCTTTCTTT
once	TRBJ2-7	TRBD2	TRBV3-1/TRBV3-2	CASSRAGGEQYF	TGTGCCAGCAGCCGGGCGGGGGGCGAGCAGTACTTC
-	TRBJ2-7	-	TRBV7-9	CASSPSGQTYEQYF	TGTGCCAGCAGCCCGAGCGGGCAAACCTACGAGCAGTACTTC
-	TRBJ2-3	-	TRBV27	CASSLFTVSDTQYF	TGTGCCAGCAGTTTATTCACGGTATCAGATACGCAGTATTTT
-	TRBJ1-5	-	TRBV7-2	CASSLGSGGGDPPQHF	TGTGCCAGCAGCTTAGGGTCAGGCGGCGGGGACCCGCCCCAGCATTTT
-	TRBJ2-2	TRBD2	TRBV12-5	CASGKGLPGGELFF	TGTGCTAGTGGTAAGGGACTACCCGGCGGGGAGCTGTTTTTT
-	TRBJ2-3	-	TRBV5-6	CASSLFTRDTDTQYF	TGTGCCAGCAGCTTGTTCACACGGGACACAGATACGCAGTATTTT
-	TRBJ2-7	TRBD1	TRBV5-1	CASSRGTGGDEQYF	TGCGCCAGCAGCCGCGGGACAGGGGGAGACGAGCAGTACTTC
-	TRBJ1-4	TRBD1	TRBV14	CASSQGTGGREKLFF	TGTGCCAGCAGCCAAGGGACAGGGGGCCGTGAAAAACTGTTTTTT
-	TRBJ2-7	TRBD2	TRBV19	CASSIVSGSTLEQYF	TGTGCCAGTAGTATAGTTAGCGGGAGCACGCTCGAGCAGTACTTC
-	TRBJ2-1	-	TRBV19	CASSINRYNEQFF	TGTGCCAGTAGTATCAACAGATACAATGAGCAGTTCTTC
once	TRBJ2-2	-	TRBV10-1	CASRMGHPNTGELFF	TGCGCCAGCAGAATGGGACACCCGAACACCGGGGAGCTGTTTTTT
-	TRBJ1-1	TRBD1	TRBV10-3	CAIRTGQGDTEAFF	TGTGCCATCAGGACGGGACAGGGAGACACTGAAGCTTTCTTT
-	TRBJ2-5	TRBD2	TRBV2	CASGGDRPETQYF	TGTGCCAGCGGGGGGGATCGGCCAGAGACCCAGTACTTC
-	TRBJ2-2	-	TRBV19	CASSIGGWNTGELFF	TGTGCCAGTAGTATTGGCGGCTGGAACACCGGGGAGCTGTTTTTT
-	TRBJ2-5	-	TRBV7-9	CASSLDPVAGETQYF	TGTGCCAGCAGCTTAGATCCTGTTGCGGGGGAGACCCAGTACTTC
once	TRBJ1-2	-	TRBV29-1	CSVRPDTGVYGYTF	TGCAGCGTCCGCCCGGACACCGGTGTTTATGGCTACACCTTC
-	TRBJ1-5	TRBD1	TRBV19	CASSNRDRGMGQPQHF	TGTGCCAGTAGTAACCGGGACAGGGGGATGGGTCAGCCCCAGCATTTT
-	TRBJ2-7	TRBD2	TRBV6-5	CASARTSLEQYF	TGTGCCAGCGCCCGGACTAGCCTCGAGCAGTACTTC
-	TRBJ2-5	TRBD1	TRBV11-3	CASSLGIRDREETQYF	TGTGCCAGCAGCTTAGGGATCCGGGACAGGGAAGAGACCCAGTACTTC
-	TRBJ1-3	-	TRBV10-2	CASSAHFSGNTIYF	TGCGCCAGCAGTGCCCATTTCTCTGGAAACACCATATATTTT
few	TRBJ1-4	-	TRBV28	CASGGRRGGKLFF	TGTGCCAGCGGAGGCCGGAGAGGGGGAAAACTGTTTTTT
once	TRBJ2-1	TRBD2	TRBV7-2	CASRPGGLAGGYEQFF	TGTGCCAGCCGCCCGGGGGGACTAGCGGGGGGATATGAGCAGTTCTTC
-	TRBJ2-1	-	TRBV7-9	CASSSTRRKAAEQFF	TGTGCCAGCAGCTCTACTAGGCGGAAGGCGGCTGAGCAGTTCTTC
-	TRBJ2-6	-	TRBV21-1	CATARQGQGAQGANVLTF	TGTGCCACGGCCCGCCAGGGACAGGGGGCGCAAGGGGCCAACGTCCTGACTTTC
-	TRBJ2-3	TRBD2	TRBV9	CASSPGTSADTQYF	TGTGCCAGCAGCCCAGGGACTAGCGCAGATACGCAGTATTTT
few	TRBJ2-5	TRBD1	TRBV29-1	CSVEGQGETQYF	TGCAGCGTTGAAGGACAGGGTGAGACCCAGTACTTC
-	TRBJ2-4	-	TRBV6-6	CASSPGQGIQYF	TGTGCCAGCAGCCCCGGTCAGGGCATTCAGTACTTC
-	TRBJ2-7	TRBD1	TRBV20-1	CSASQGVYEQYF	TGCAGTGCTAGTCAGGGGGTCTACGAGCAGTACTTC